This T cell receptor beta chain was recorded in a study of T-cell memory formation after mild COVID-19. Broader study findings: The CD4+ clones that contracted clustered mainly within CM and EM, and the CD8+ clones concentrated in EMRA.

MiXCR, run by TCRdb on the 5' RACE reads, gives a single entry per CDR3 protein. The sample lists about 400,000 distinct CDR3 sequences; approximately 15% were seen once. V lost 6 bases and J lost 2, with 10 bases in between. The CDR3 is 13 residues long. Germline V lookup: CDR1 SGHAT, CDR2 FQNNGV. Note on this clonotype: Antigen: not known.

The sample taken for sequencing was PBMCs or a T cell subset sorted from them (not recorded which). This chain joins TRBV11-2 and TRBJ2-5; D possibly uses TRBD1 or TRBD2 (6 bases each). The TCR originated in a man between 18 and 35 years old who had mild COVID-19 (a few samples of this study predate the infection). Cell type and time point are not known. The chain's CDR3 is CASSTGAQETQYF. DNA for the CDR3: TGTGCCAGCAGTACGGGGGCGCAAGAGACCCAGTACTTC.